This record covers a single T cell receptor beta chain. Its binding antigen is unknown. There are no base qualities to consult, and no much larger clone falls within one base. The data are from a study of control samples from healthy donors and cancer patients (dated by TCRdb to 2019 to 2021). The library was prepared using the immunoSEQ multiplex PCR assay. Not all clones reach the TCRdb copy of this immuneACCESS table, which keeps in-frame sequences only. Checked studies attribute under half of the gap to unresolved V genes and leave the rest unexplained. This sample gives around 51,000 clones in total; 80% of them show up just once. The ten largest clones capture 9.5% to 13% of the sample. CDR1 and CDR2 are drawn from the germline V gene: MDHEN, SYDVKM. The CDR3 spans 15 residues, from the cysteine through the phenylalanine. The entry retains the CDR3 DNA only, 45 bases that are in frame from base 1. Trimming removed 2 bases from V and 2 bases from J, leaving 12 bases between the germline ends.

The sample was blood. The source is a man in his 70s in good health. Recombination linked TRBV28 to TRBJ2-5; confidence is insufficient to name the D gene. The bases read TGTGCCAGCAGTTTAATTTTTGGGCCGCAAGAGACCCAGTACTTC. Its protein reads: CASSLIFGPQETQYF.